The present T cell receptor (beta chain) was sequenced within a study of response to subunit inactivated influenza vaccine. TCRdb re-analysed the RT-PCR reads in MiXCR, keeping a single row per CDR3 protein. The sample gives hundreds of thousands of distinct CDR3 sequences, around 8% of which show up once; roughly 13% is in the top ten. This clonotype was picked up many times. The receptor's source is a man between 50 and 69 years old who received an inactivated influenza vaccine. The sequences come from PBMCs from blood, collected roughly 24 months after vaccination.

The DNA for the CDR3 is TGCGCCAGCAGCCAAGTTGGCGGATCCAATGAGCAGTTCTTC. Its protein is CASSQVGGSNEQFF. J is TRBJ2-1 and V is TRBV4-3; unclear D gene. CDR1 is LGHNA, CDR2 YSLEER, per germline. This CDR3 is built from 14 residues. V was trimmed by 1 base and J by 6 bases, leaving 10 bases between them.